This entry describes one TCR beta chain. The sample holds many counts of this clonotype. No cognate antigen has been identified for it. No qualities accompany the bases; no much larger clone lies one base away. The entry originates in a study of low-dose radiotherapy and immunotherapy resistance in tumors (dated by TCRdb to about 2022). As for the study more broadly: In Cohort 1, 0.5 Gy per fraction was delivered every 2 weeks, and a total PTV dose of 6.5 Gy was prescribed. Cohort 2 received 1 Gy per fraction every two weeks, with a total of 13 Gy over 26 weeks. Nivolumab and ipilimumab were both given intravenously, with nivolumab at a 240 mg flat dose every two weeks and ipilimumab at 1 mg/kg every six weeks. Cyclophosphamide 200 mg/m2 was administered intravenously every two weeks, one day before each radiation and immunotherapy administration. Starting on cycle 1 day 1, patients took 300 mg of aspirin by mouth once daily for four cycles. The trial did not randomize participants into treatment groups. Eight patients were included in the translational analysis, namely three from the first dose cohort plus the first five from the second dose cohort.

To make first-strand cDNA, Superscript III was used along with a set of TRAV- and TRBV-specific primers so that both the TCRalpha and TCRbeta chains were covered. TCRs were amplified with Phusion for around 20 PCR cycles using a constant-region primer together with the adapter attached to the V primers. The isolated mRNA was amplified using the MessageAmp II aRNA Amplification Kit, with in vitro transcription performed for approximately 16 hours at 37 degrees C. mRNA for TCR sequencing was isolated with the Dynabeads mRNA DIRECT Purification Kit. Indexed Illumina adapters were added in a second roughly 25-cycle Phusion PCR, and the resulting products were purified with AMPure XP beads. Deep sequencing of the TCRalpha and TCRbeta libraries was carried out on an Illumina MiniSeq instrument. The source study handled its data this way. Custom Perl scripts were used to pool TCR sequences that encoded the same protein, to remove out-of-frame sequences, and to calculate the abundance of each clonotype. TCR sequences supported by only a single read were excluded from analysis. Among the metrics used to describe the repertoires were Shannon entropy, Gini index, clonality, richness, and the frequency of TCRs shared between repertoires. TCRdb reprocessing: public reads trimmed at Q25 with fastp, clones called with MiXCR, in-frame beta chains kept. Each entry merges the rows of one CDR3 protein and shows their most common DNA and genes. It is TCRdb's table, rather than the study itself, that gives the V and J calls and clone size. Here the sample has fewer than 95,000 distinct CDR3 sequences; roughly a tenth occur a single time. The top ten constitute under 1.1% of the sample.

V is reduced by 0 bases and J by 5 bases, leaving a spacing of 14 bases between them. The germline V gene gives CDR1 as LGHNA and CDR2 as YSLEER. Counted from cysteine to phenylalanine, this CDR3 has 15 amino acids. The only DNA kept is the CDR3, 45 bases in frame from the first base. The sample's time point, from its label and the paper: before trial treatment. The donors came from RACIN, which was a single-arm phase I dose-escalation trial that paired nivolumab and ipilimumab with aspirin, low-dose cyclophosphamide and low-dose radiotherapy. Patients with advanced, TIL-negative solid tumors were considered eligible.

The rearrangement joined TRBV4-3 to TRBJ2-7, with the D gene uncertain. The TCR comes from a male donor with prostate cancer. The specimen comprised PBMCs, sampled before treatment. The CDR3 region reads CASSQDWLDIHEQYF. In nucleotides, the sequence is TGCGCCAGCAGCCAAGATTGGCTAGATATCCACGAGCAGTACTTC.